What follows are 21 T cell receptor beta chains derived from one specimen sequenced in a study of blood T cell repertoires in COVID-19. Sequenced by immunoSEQ multiplex PCR; TCRdb stores in-frame clones only, minus some. The repertoire has about 45,000 clones, approximately 92% of them found once; the top ten carry 12%. The sequenced sample consisted of peripheral blood. All receptors come from a human donor in a cohort sampled during active COVID-19.

V is TRBV29-1 and J is TRBJ1-1; TRBD1 might be the D (6 bases). This CDR3 is built from 14 residues. The V end lost 6 bases, the J end lost 0 bases, and 14 bases lay between the germline ends. CDR1 is SQVTM, CDR2 ANQGSEA, per germline. CDR3 in amino acids: CSVLRGTMNTEAFF. The DNA of the CDR3 is TGCAGCGTCCTCAGGGGAACTATGAACACTGAAGCTTTCTTT.

This chain joins TRBV4-3 and TRBJ1-1; 8 bases match TRBD1. The V gene end was trimmed by 0 bases and the J gene end by 11 bases; junction bases not matched to a gene: 2. This CDR3 is built from 12 residues. The germline V gene has CDR1 LGHNA and CDR2 YSLEER. Here the CDR3 DNA reads TGCGCCAGCAGCCAAGAGGACAGGGATGCTTTCTTT. Its translation is CASSQEDRDAFF.

In its sample, this clone was seen once. CDR3 amino acids: CASSAAEINNEQFF. The CDR3, as DNA: TGTGCCAGCAGTGCTGCGGAGATTAACAATGAGCAGTTCTTC. The V call is TRBV2, the J call TRBJ2-1; D not certain. The CDR3 runs to 14 residues. Trimming stripped 4 bases from V and 5 bases from J, with 12 bases between. The germline V gene encodes CDR1 SNHLY and CDR2 FYNNEI.

The rearrangement joins TRBV19 to TRBJ1-4; 8 bases are a match to TRBD1. V lost 3 bases to trimming and J lost 5 bases; unmatched junction nucleotides: 2. This CDR3 spans 14 amino acids. Germline-derived CDR1 and CDR2 are LNHDA and SQIVND (reference sequence). DNA of the CDR3: TGTGCCAGTAGTATCAGACAGGGGAATGAAAAACTGTTTTTT. Residues: CASSIRQGNEKLFF.

This chain links TRBV6-2 or TRBV6-3 with TRBJ1-1, with 10 positions matching TRBD1. The germline V gene encodes CDR1 MNHEY and CDR2 SVGEGT. The CDR3 runs 17 residues. J was trimmed by 4 bases and V by 6 bases; bases with no gene match: 14. The CDR3 region is CASSIPGQGRFVTEAFF. CDR3 in DNA: TGTGCCAGCAGCATACCGGGACAGGGGCGCTTTGTCACTGAAGCTTTCTTT.

This clone was observed a few times. The J gene is TRBJ1-2, the V gene TRBV7-9, with TRBD1 matching 7 bases. In germline, CDR1 is SEHNR, CDR2 FQNEAQ (reference sequence). The V and J ends lost 4 bases and 7 bases, in that order; junction bases with no gene match: 15. The CDR3 is 16 residues long. CDR3 DNA sequence: TGTGCCAGCAGCTCGGACAGGACGTATGGTTTAGGTGGCTACACCTTC. As protein: CASSSDRTYGLGGYTF.

The chain combines TRBV10-3 with TRBJ2-7; 11 nucleotides align to TRBD2. V was pared by 6 bases and J by 5 bases, with 6 bases of the junction left unmatched. Germline V gene lookup returns CDR1 ENHRY and CDR2 SYGVKD. CDR3 size: 14 residues. In DNA form, the CDR3 reads TGTGCCATCAGAGTAGCGGGAGGGCGCAACGAGCAGTACTTC. Protein product: CAIRVAGGRNEQYF.

The rearrangement uses TRBV3-1 (or the pseudogene TRBV3-2) and TRBJ2-1; TRBD2 aligns across 9 bases. With V trimmed by 0 bases and J by 1 base, 4 bases remained unmatched. Germline CDR1 and CDR2: LGHDT and YNNKEL (reference sequence). The CDR3 spans 17 residues. The CDR3 DNA follows: TGTGCCAGCAGCCAAGACGGACTAGCGCTATCCTACAATGAGCAGTTCTTC. Protein sequence: CASSQDGLALSYNEQFF.

This clone came up once. The genes are TRBV5-1 and TRBJ2-1; 10 bases agree with TRBD2. Trimming removed 8 bases from V and 6 bases from J; junction bases left unmatched: 5. Germline V CDR1 and CDR2: SGHRS, YFSETQ. The CDR3 extends over 13 amino acids. The CDR3 protein is CARAGGPINEQFF. Written as DNA, the CDR3 is TGCGCCAGAGCGGGAGGGCCTATCAATGAGCAGTTCTTC.

V is TRBV18 and J is TRBJ2-1; 11 bases fit TRBD1. In germline, CDR1 is KGHSH, CDR2 LQKENI. This CDR3 has 16 residues. V shed 1 base and J 7 bases; nucleotides not matched to a gene: 6. Here the CDR3 reads CASSPQGTGGGNEQFF. CDR3 nucleotide sequence: TGTGCCAGCTCACCACAAGGGACAGGGGGAGGAAATGAGCAGTTCTTC.

The chain couples TRBV27 to TRBJ2-1; 13 bases align to TRBD2. CDR3 length equals 15 residues. J lost 5 bases, V lost 3 bases, and 1 base had no gene match. CDR1 and CDR2 from the germline V gene are MNHEY and SMNVEV (reference sequence). CDR3 DNA: TGTGCCAGCAGTTTCGGGACTAGCGGGAACAATGAGCAGTTCTTC. It yields the protein CASSFGTSGNNEQFF.

The V gene is TRBV11-2, the J gene TRBJ2-3; 8 positions agree with TRBD2. The V and J ends lost 2 bases and 2 bases, in that order; junction bases with no gene match: 6. Per germline, CDR1 SGHAT and CDR2 FQNNGV. The CDR3 loop spans 16 amino acids. The DNA of the CDR3 is TGTGCCAGCAGCTTAAGGACTAGCCTACCCACAGATACGCAGTATTTT. Protein product: CASSLRTSLPTDTQYF. Using reference TRBV11-2 and TRBJ2-3 for the parts outside the CDR3, the full variable domain is EAGVAQSPRYKIIEKRQSVAFWCNPISGHATLYWYQQILGQGPKLLIQFQNNGVVDDSQLPKDRFSAERLKGVDSTLKIQPAKLEDSAVYLCASSLRTSLPTDTQYFGPGTRLTVL.

The CDR3 DNA follows: TGTGCCAGCAGCCCCGGGTTTGGGGCCACGCAGTATTTT. It specifies CASSPGFGATQYF. This chain uses TRBV5-4 with TRBJ2-3, with a tentative D call TRBD1 (5 bases). V was trimmed by 4 bases and J by 9 bases, leaving 15 bases between them. CDR1 and CDR2 from the germline V gene are SGHNT and YYREEE (reference sequence). The CDR3 loop spans 13 amino acids.

The rearrangement joins TRBV6-2 or TRBV6-3 to TRBJ1-1; the D is unclear. V dropped 2 bases and J dropped 1 base, with 17 bases sitting between them. Germline assignment: CDR1 MNHEY and CDR2 SVGEGT. CDR3 size: 17 residues. The CDR3 coding sequence is TGTGCCAGCAGTTACAGAAGTCTTGGAGGGAAGAACACTGAAGCTTTCTTT. Translating gives CASSYRSLGGKNTEAFF.

The J gene is TRBJ2-7, the V gene TRBV9, with TRBD2 matching over 7 bases. V lost 4 bases, J lost 2 bases, and 12 bases stayed unmatched. CDR1 SGDLS and CDR2 YYNGEE come from the germline V gene. CDR3 length: 16 residues. The CDR3 DNA is TGTGCCAGCAGCATCCGGGGAGGGCGGGTGACCTACGAGCAGTACTTC. Translating gives CASSIRGGRVTYEQYF.

This chain uses TRBV7-9 with TRBJ2-7; D call uncertain. Deletions cut 0 bases from V and 1 base from J, with 10 bases between. CDR1 is SEHNR, CDR2 FQNEAQ, per germline (reference sequence). The CDR3 has 15 residues. The CDR3 sequence: CASSLAGRNSYEQYF. As DNA, the CDR3 is TGTGCCAGCAGCTTAGCGGGCAGGAATTCCTACGAGCAGTACTTC. The full variable domain, completed using reference TRBV7-9 and TRBJ2-7, is DTGVSQNPRHKITKRGQNVTFRCDPISEHNRLYWYRQTLGQGPEFLTYFQNEAQLEKSRLLSDRFSAERPKGSFSTLEIQRTEQGDSAMYLCASSLAGRNSYEQYFGPGTRLTVT.

V is TRBV30 and J is TRBJ2-7; a possible D gene is TRBD1 (5 bases). The CDR3 extends over 12 amino acids. V lost 2 bases and J 6 bases, leaving 11 bases between the germline ends. From germline, CDR1 is GTSNPN and CDR2 SVGIG (reference sequence). The CDR3 nucleotides are TGTGCCTGGAGTTTGCAGGGTTTCGAGCAGTACTTC. Protein sequence: CAWSLQGFEQYF.

The chain is built from TRBV5-1 and TRBJ2-7; D is perhaps TRBD1 (5 bases). Germline values: CDR1 SGHRS, CDR2 YFSETQ. Trimming left V 7 bases short and J 4 bases short, with 9 bases between. The CDR3 covers 11 residues. The CDR3: CASRDSYEQYF. In DNA form, the CDR3 reads TGCGCCAGCCGAGACAGTTACGAGCAGTACTTC.

The chain combines TRBV7-2 with TRBJ1-2; weak D call: TRBD1 (6 bases). Trimming took off 3 bases at V and 5 bases at J, with 10 bases between the two ends. From germline, CDR1 is SGHTA and CDR2 FQGNSA. The CDR3 is made up of 13 amino acids. The CDR3 bases are TGTGCCAGCAGCTTCGACAGGAGTTATGGCTACACCTTC. Translating gives CASSFDRSYGYTF.

Comment on this clone: Sequence at one end of the junction differs from germline and may be a read error. The chain uses TRBV5-5 and TRBJ2-7; 10 bases map to TRBD1. The CDR3 contains 15 residues. The germline V gene encodes CDR1 SGHKS and CDR2 YYEKEE (reference sequence). As DNA, the CDR3 is TGTGCCAGCAGCTTGGCCTTATTTAGGGGACAGGGGTTGGACTTC. Residues: CASSLALFRGQGLDF.

This clone was counted once. The chain joins TRBV11-2 to TRBJ2-7; D might be TRBD2 (5 bases). The germline V gene encodes CDR1 SGHAT and CDR2 FQNNGV. Trimming cost V 1 base and J 4 bases, with 14 bases left between them. CDR3 length equals 15 residues. In DNA form, the CDR3 reads TGTGCCAGCAGCTTAGCTCGAGGGTGGGGATACGAGCAGTACTTC. It yields the protein CASSLARGWGYEQYF.